These T cell receptor beta chains were read from a single sample in a study of blood T cell repertoires in COVID-19. Repertoires were generated with immunoSEQ multiplex PCR, while TCRdb's copy carries only in-frame clones and drops some. The sample lists around 200,000 clones, roughly 90% seen once, with around 1.6% in the top ten. Sequencing input: peripheral blood. These receptors all stem from a man younger than 30 with active or convalescent COVID-19. CDR3s include the opening cysteine and the closing phenylalanine or tryptophan. The D gene is left open where the match is weak. Size values are once, few and many counts, or a class for expanded clones, and some rows have none.

d_call	v_call	j_call	clone_size	cdr3_nt	cdr3_aa
.	TRBV19	TRBJ2-7	.	TGTGCCAGTAGTATAGATGGGAGTGCGGGGACAGTATTCTACGAGCAGTACTTC	CASSIDGSAGTVFYEQYF
TRBD1	TRBV9	TRBJ1-1	.	TGTGCCAGCAGCGGGACGGGACAGAGTGAAGCTTTCTTT	CASSGTGQSEAFF
TRBD1	TRBV30	TRBJ2-1	.	TGTGCCTGGAGTGTTTCTCGGACAGGGGGTTTCACCTACAATGAGCAGTTCTTC	CAWSVSRTGGFTYNEQFF
.	TRBV9	TRBJ2-1	once	TGTGCCAGCAGCGAGGGCGGGGATGAGCAGTTCTTC	CASSEGGDEQFF
TRBD1	TRBV5-1	TRBJ1-1	.	TGCGCCAGCAGCTCGGCCTCCGACAGGGGGCTAGGCGCTTTCTTT	CASSSASDRGLGAFF
.	TRBV19	TRBJ2-5	.	TGTGCCAGTAGTCCATTGGGGGGAGGCCAAGAGACCCAGTACTTC	CASSPLGGGQETQYF
TRBD1	TRBV9	TRBJ1-4	few	TGTGCCAGCAGCGCGGGACAGGGGGGCTCTAATGAAAAACTGTTTTTT	CASSAGQGGSNEKLFF
TRBD2	TRBV19	TRBJ2-1	.	TGTGCCAGTAGTAGGGGACTAGCGGGAGAGGGTAATGAGCAGTTCTTC	CASSRGLAGEGNEQFF
.	TRBV7-3	TRBJ1-1	few	TGTGCCAGCAGCTCCTCCAACACTGAAGCTTTCTTT	CASSSSNTEAFF
.	TRBV24-1	TRBJ1-5	.	TGTGCCACCAGTGACCGGGGAGATCAGCCCCAGCATTTT	CATSDRGDQPQHF
TRBD2	TRBV5-8	TRBJ2-1	.	TGTGCCAGCAGCTTGTTACTAGCGGGGTTAAATGAGCAGTTCTTC	CASSLLLAGLNEQFF
.	TRBV7-8	TRBJ1-2	.	TGTGCCAGCAGCTTAAGGCAGGGGTACTATGGCTACACCTTC	CASSLRQGYYGYTF
TRBD1	TRBV19	TRBJ1-6	.	TGTGCCAGTAGTATAGGGACAGGGAATAATTCACCCCTCCACTTT	CASSIGTGNNSPLHF
.	TRBV12-3/TRBV12-4	TRBJ2-5	once	TGTGCCAGCAGTTTACTTAGTCAAGAGACCCAGTACTTC	CASSLLSQETQYF
TRBD1	TRBV3-1/TRBV3-2	TRBJ2-7	.	TGTGCCAGCACGAGGACAGGGGGTGGCCACGAGCAGTACTTC	CASTRTGGGHEQYF
TRBD2	TRBV9	TRBJ2-7	.	TGTGCCAGCAGCGTCTGGGCGGGAGACGAGCAGTACTTC	CASSVWAGDEQYF
.	TRBV7-3	TRBJ1-1	.	TGTGCCAGCAGCGACACAGGGATCAGTACTGAAGCTTTCTTT	CASSDTGISTEAFF
.	TRBV18	TRBJ1-1	.	TGTGCCAGCTCACCACTCCGGGAAATGAACACTGAAGCTTTCTTT	CASSPLREMNTEAFF
.	TRBV28	TRBJ1-4	.	TGTGCCAGCAGGCCCGTCGGCGGAACCGAAAAACTGTTTTTT	CASRPVGGTEKLFF
.	TRBV5-1	TRBJ2-5	.	TGCGCCAGCAGCGGCTCCGGGACACAAGAGACCCAGTACTTC	CASSGSGTQETQYF
.	TRBV6-1	TRBJ2-1	.	TGTGCCAGCAGTGACGGTAGCGGAGATGAGCAGTTCTTC	CASSDGSGDEQFF
TRBD2	TRBV25-1	TRBJ2-7	once	TGTGCCAGCAGTGAGCTATCGGGGGGGCGAGGTTACGAGCAGTACTTC	CASSELSGGRGYEQYF
.	TRBV7-9	TRBJ2-7	.	TGTGCCAGCAGCTCCCCAGGGCCCTACGAGCAGTACTTC	CASSSPGPYEQYF
TRBD2	TRBV18	TRBJ2-7	.	TGTGCCAGCTCACCTTTACCTAGCGGGGGGGCCTACGAGCAGTACTTC	CASSPLPSGGAYEQYF
.	TRBV4-1	TRBJ2-7	.	TGCGCCAGCAGCCAAGTCCTTTCCAGCTCCTACGAGCAGTACTTC	CASSQVLSSSYEQYF
TRBD1	TRBV5-6	TRBJ1-1	.	TGTGCCAGCAGCTCACAGGGGAGCACTGAAGCTTTCTTT	CASSSQGSTEAFF
.	TRBV19	TRBJ2-7	.	TGTGCCAGTAGTGACCGTGTACAGACCTACGAGCAGTACTTC	CASSDRVQTYEQYF
TRBD1	TRBV7-8	TRBJ1-5	.	TGTGCCAGCAGCAAGGGGGCTCAGCGCAATCAGCCCCAGCATTTT	CASSKGAQRNQPQHF
TRBD2	TRBV7-9	TRBJ2-1	once	TGTGCCAGCAGCCCAAGGACTAGCGGATACAATGAGCAGTTCTTC	CASSPRTSGYNEQFF
.	TRBV11-2	TRBJ1-2	.	TGTGCCAGCAGCTTAGACCACAGGACCTATGGCTACACCTTC	CASSLDHRTYGYTF
.	TRBV6-6	TRBJ1-1	.	TGTGCCAGCAGTAACCTACAAGAAAACGGGGCTGAAGCTTTCTTT	CASSNLQENGAEAFF
.	TRBV5-4	TRBJ1-1	.	TGTGCCAGCAGCCCCGCAGTGGGGGCAAGGAACACTGAAGCTTTCTTT	CASSPAVGARNTEAFF
.	TRBV5-6	TRBJ2-7	.	TGTGCCAGCAGCTCGATCGGAACCATGAACTACTACGAGCAGTACTTC	CASSSIGTMNYYEQYF
.	TRBV19	TRBJ1-2	.	TGTGCCAGTAAACCGGGAGCCCCGGGAGGCTACACCTTC	CASKPGAPGGYTF
TRBD2	TRBV9	TRBJ2-3	.	TGTGCCAGCAGCGTAGAGGGCGGGACTAGCGGCACAGATACGCAGTATTTT	CASSVEGGTSGTDTQYF
.	TRBV2	TRBJ1-2	once	TGTGCCAGCAATGTACAGGGTACTAACTATGGCTACACCTTC	CASNVQGTNYGYTF
.	TRBV2	TRBJ1-4	once	TGTGCCAGCAGACTCAGGGCCTTGGGTGAAAAACTGTTTTTT	CASRLRALGEKLFF
.	TRBV9	TRBJ1-1	few	TGTGCCAGCAGCGTCAAGGGAGCGGACACTGAAGCTTTCTTT	CASSVKGADTEAFF
.	TRBV28	TRBJ1-4	.	TGTGCCAGCAGTTTTGCCGGTTTCTTGAGTAATGAAAAACTGTTTTTT	CASSFAGFLSNEKLFF
.	TRBV3-1/TRBV3-2	TRBJ1-2	.	TGTGCCAGCAGCCAATCGGACTATGGCTACACCTTC	CASSQSDYGYTF
TRBD1	TRBV2	TRBJ1-2	.	TGTGCCAGCAGTGATTCGTACAGGGGGCGCGGCTACACCTTC	CASSDSYRGRGYTF
.	TRBV11-2	TRBJ2-7	.	TGTGCCAGCAGCCCGCCCGGGTTCGAGCAGTACTTC	CASSPPGFEQYF
.	TRBV7-9	TRBJ1-6	.	TGTGCCAGCGGGGCAGGGAATTCACCCCTCCACTTT	CASGAGNSPLHF
.	TRBV6-6	TRBJ2-3	.	TGTGCCAGCAGTTACGTTCCCGCAGATACGCAGTATTTT	CASSYVPADTQYF
.	TRBV15	TRBJ1-2	.	TGTGCCACCGACGATAGGGGAGGATATCACTATGGCTACACCTTC	CATDDRGGYHYGYTF
.	TRBV6-5	TRBJ1-1	.	TGTGCCAGCAGTTTGGAGGGCCCAGGGAACACTGAAGCTTTCTTT	CASSLEGPGNTEAFF
.	TRBV23-1	TRBJ2-1	.	TGCGCCAGCAGTCGACTAACAGTCTACAATGAGCAGTTCTTC	CASSRLTVYNEQFF
.	TRBV6-6	TRBJ1-4	.	TGTGCCAGCAGCCAGGCTGGCGAAAAACTGTTTTTT	CASSQAGEKLFF
TRBD2	TRBV9	TRBJ2-3	.	TGTGCCAGCAGCGTAGACTTAGCGGGGGGCACAGATACGCAGTATTTT	CASSVDLAGGTDTQYF
TRBD1	TRBV4-2	TRBJ1-2	.	TGTGCCAGCAGCCAACAGGGGGCCACCTATGGCTACACCTTC	CASSQQGATYGYTF
.	TRBV7-2	TRBJ1-3	once	TGTGCCAGCAGCTTGGGACTCGTAGTCTCTGGAAACACCATATATTTT	CASSLGLVVSGNTIYF
TRBD2	TRBV19	TRBJ2-1	.	TGTGCCAGTAACCAGCTGTCTAGCGGCAATGAGCAGTTCTTC	CASNQLSSGNEQFF
.	TRBV19	TRBJ1-1	.	TGTGCCAGTAGTACCGGGATTTTGATCACTGAAGCTTTCTTT	CASSTGILITEAFF
TRBD1	TRBV15	TRBJ2-1	.	TGTGCCACCAGCAGGTGGGACAGGGCCCACAATGAGCAGTTCTTC	CATSRWDRAHNEQFF
TRBD1	TRBV29-1	TRBJ1-3	few	TGCAGCGCAGTGAACAGGGGTTCTGGAAACACCATATATTTT	CSAVNRGSGNTIYF
.	TRBV5-5	TRBJ1-1	.	TGTGCCAGCAGCTTGGAGTTCGGGGACATGAACACTGAAGCTTTCTTT	CASSLEFGDMNTEAFF
TRBD1	TRBV5-1	TRBJ1-3	.	TGCGCCAGCAGACAGGACAGGGGAAGAAACACCATATATTTT	CASRQDRGRNTIYF